These 23 T cell receptor beta chains were all obtained from the same sample, sequenced in a study of prognosis after radiotherapy for stage I lung cancer. With two-round multiplex PCR, TCR beta CDR3 sequences were amplified from genomic DNA. Primers targeting each individual TRBV and TRBJ gene were applied in first-round PCR. TCRdb re-called the multiplex PCR reads with MiXCR, one entry per CDR3 protein. The table includes more than 15,000 distinct CDR3 sequences, about 15% detected once. The sample here was PBMCs, taken before or after stereotactic body radiation therapy (not recorded which). All receptors derive from a donor aged 50 or older with non-small cell lung cancer.

This clonotype was observed at least ten times. The chain has TRBV6-4 and TRBJ2-3; D is undetermined. Germline V gene lookup returns CDR1 MRHNA and CDR2 SNTAGT. CDR3 length: 13 residues. V was cut by 3 bases and J by 6 bases, with 10 bases left in between. As DNA, the CDR3 is TGTGCCAGCAGTGAACAAGAAGGGGATACGCAGTATTTT. As protein: CASSEQEGDTQYF.

This clonotype is labeled medium-sized. The chain recombines TRBV18 with TRBJ2-3; 8 bases are a match to TRBD2. The CDR3 spans 15 residues. Germline V lookup: CDR1 KGHSH, CDR2 LQKENI. Trimming at V came to 3 bases and at J to 1 base, leaving 3 bases not matched to a gene. The CDR3 DNA sequence: TGTGCCAGCTCACCTTCGCGGGGGGGCACAGATACGCAGTATTTT. This sequence encodes CASSPSRGGTDTQYF.

This clonotype was detected many times. The V and J genes are TRBV20-1 and TRBJ1-2; a weak D match, TRBD1 (5 bases). Trimming stripped 4 bases from V and 8 bases from J, with 11 bases between. Per the germline V gene, CDR1 is DFQATT and CDR2 is SNEGSKA (reference sequence). The CDR3 contains 11 residues. The CDR3 loop is CSANWGSGYTF. The DNA for the CDR3 is TGCAGTGCTAATTGGGGGAGCGGCTACACCTTC.

This clonotype has a count of ten or more. The V and J genes are TRBV15 and TRBJ2-5; 9 bases match TRBD2. The CDR3 is 18 amino acids. The germline V gene encodes CDR1 LNHNV and CDR2 YYDKDF (reference sequence). With 3 bases clipped from V and 0 bases from J, the junction kept 11 bases outside the gene matches. The CDR3 reads CATSSGGSGGAYQETQYF. As DNA, the CDR3 is TGTGCCACCAGCAGTGGGGGTAGCGGGGGAGCTTACCAAGAGACCCAGTACTTC.

The table lists this clonotype with many counts. The V call is TRBV12-3 or TRBV12-4, the J call TRBJ2-2; D is undetermined. The CDR3 covers 13 residues. V lost 1 base and J lost 6, with 6 bases in between. The CDR3 reads CASSLGVPGELFF. The CDR3 DNA reads TGTGCCAGCAGTTTAGGAGTACCCGGGGAGCTGTTTTTT.

This clonotype was seen repeatedly, ten times or more. The chain employs TRBV20-1 and TRBJ2-5; D might be TRBD1 or TRBD2, each matching 5 bases. V was shortened by 3 bases and J by 0 bases, with 8 bases between the two germline ends. The CDR3 spans 13 residues. In germline, CDR1 is DFQATT, CDR2 SNEGSKA (reference sequence). The CDR3: CSASGANQETQYF. CDR3 in DNA: TGCAGTGCTAGCGGGGCGAACCAAGAGACCCAGTACTTC.

There are many counts of this clonotype. The chain recombines TRBV7-9 with TRBJ1-1, with 7 bases aligning to TRBD1. Germline CDR1 reads SEHNR; CDR2 reads FQNEAQ (reference sequence). This CDR3 is built from 14 residues. The ends lost 6 bases at V and 4 bases at J; junction bases unmatched: 8. The CDR3 nucleotides read TGTGCCAGCAGAATAGAGGGGGCAACCACTGAAGCTTTCTTT. Translated, it gives CASRIEGATTEAFF.

The rearrangement joins TRBV7-6 to TRBJ2-3, with TRBD2 matching 11 bases. Germline-derived CDR1 and CDR2 are SGHVS and FNYEAQ. The CDR3 is made up of 15 amino acids. Trimming cost V 3 bases and J 3 bases; bases outside gene matches: 2. CDR3 region: CASSLRLAGTDTQYF. In DNA, the CDR3 is TGTGCCAGCAGCTTGAGACTAGCGGGAACAGATACGCAGTATTTT.

This clonotype has at least ten counts. V usage is TRBV20-1 and J usage is TRBJ2-6; D unclear. The CDR3 has 13 amino acids. The V gene lost 5 bases and the J gene lost 2 bases, with 7 bases spanning the gap. Per germline, CDR1 DFQATT and CDR2 SNEGSKA (reference sequence). The CDR3 region is CSAVYTGANVLTF. In DNA form, the CDR3 reads TGCAGTGCTGTATACACTGGGGCCAACGTCCTGACTTTC.

This clonotype is medium-sized (0.01 to 0.1%) in the sample. This chain connects TRBV11-2 to TRBJ1-6, with TRBD1 matching 11 bases. V gave up 0 bases and J gave up 10 bases; unmatched junction bases: 5. The CDR3 extends over 16 amino acids. The V gene's germline CDR1 is SGHAT and CDR2 FQNNGV. The CDR3, as DNA: TGTGCCAGCAGCTTAGAGACCGGGACAGGGGGATCACCCCTCCACTTT. Protein sequence: CASSLETGTGGSPLHF. Drawing the rest from reference TRBV11-2 and TRBJ1-6, the complete variable domain is EAGVAQSPRYKIIEKRQSVAFWCNPISGHATLYWYQQILGQGPKLLIQFQNNGVVDDSQLPKDRFSAERLKGVDSTLKIQPAKLEDSAVYLCASSLETGTGGSPLHFGNGTRLTVT.

This clonotype was seen many times. This chain links TRBV20-1 with TRBJ2-5; possible D gene TRBD2, 5 bases. Germline lookup yields CDR1 DFQATT and CDR2 SNEGSKA (reference sequence). The CDR3 covers 12 residues. Between the trimmed V and J ends, which lost 6 bases and 5 bases, there was a span of 13 bases. Here the CDR3 reads CSARVGAETQYF. DNA for the CDR3: TGCAGTGCGAGGGTGGGCGCGGAGACCCAGTACTTC.

This clonotype has ten or more counts. The rearrangement uses TRBV7-3 and TRBJ2-5, with TRBD2 identical over 8 bases. Losses at the gene ends were 5 bases for V and 4 bases for J; bases not matched to a gene: 6. This CDR3 comprises 14 residues. Germline lookup yields CDR1 SGHTA and CDR2 FQGTGA. CDR3 loop: CASSISGSGETQYF. Written as DNA, the CDR3 is TGTGCCAGCAGCATAAGCGGGAGTGGAGAGACCCAGTACTTC.

To note about this clonotype: One base separates it from a far larger clone, so it is likely a read error. V and J are TRBV7-6 and TRBJ1-2; TRBD1 aligns across 7 bases. Germline CDR1 SGHVS, CDR2 FNYEAQ. This CDR3 is 13 amino acids long. The CDR3 bases are TGTGCCAACAGCTTAGGGGGCGGCTATGGCTACACCTTC. It yields the protein CANSLGGGYGYTF.

This clonotype was recorded many times. The rearrangement uses TRBV11-2 and TRBJ2-1; D call uncertain. The germline V gene has CDR1 SGHAT and CDR2 FQNNGV. Deletions cut 4 bases from V and 7 bases from J, with 5 bases between. The CDR3 contains 11 residues. In DNA form, the CDR3 reads TGTGCCAGCAGCTCGCAGAATGAGCAGTTCTTC. Amino acid sequence: CASSSQNEQFF. Full variable domain (missing parts from reference TRBV11-2 and TRBJ2-1): EAGVAQSPRYKIIEKRQSVAFWCNPISGHATLYWYQQILGQGPKLLIQFQNNGVVDDSQLPKDRFSAERLKGVDSTLKIQPAKLEDSAVYLCASSSQNEQFFGPGTRLTVL.

This clonotype was seen many times. This sequence joins TRBV19 and TRBJ1-1; no definite D call. The CDR3 consists of 13 residues. V was cut by 5 bases and J by 1 base, with 8 bases left in between. Per the germline V gene, CDR1 is LNHDA and CDR2 is SQIVND (reference sequence). CDR3 region: CASSPTGNTEAFF. Here the CDR3 DNA reads TGTGCCAGTAGTCCGACGGGGAACACTGAAGCTTTCTTT.

At least ten counts were recorded for this clonotype. The chain has TRBV6-2 or TRBV6-3 and TRBJ2-1, with TRBD2 matching 11 bases. The ends lost 6 bases at V and 9 bases at J; junction bases unmatched: 10. CDR3 length: 15 amino acids. CDR1 and CDR2 (germline): MNHEY, SVGEGT. CDR3 protein: CASRPNSGGAGEQFF. The CDR3 DNA is TGTGCCAGCAGGCCGAATAGCGGGGGGGCCGGTGAGCAGTTCTTC.

This clonotype turned up a few times. A much larger clonotype is one base distant, so this may be a read error. This rearrangement joins TRBV6-2 or TRBV6-3 to TRBJ2-3, with 11 bases matching TRBD2. Germline lookup yields CDR1 MNHEY and CDR2 SVGEGT. This CDR3 comprises 18 residues. In DNA, the CDR3 is TGTGCCAGCAGTCACTCGAGGCTAGCGGGAGGTCTGGGAGATACGCAGTATTTT. As protein: CASSHSRLAGGLGDTQYF.

This clonotype was seen at least ten times. This sequence joins TRBV12-3 or TRBV12-4 and TRBJ1-2, with TRBD1 matching over 9 bases. After removal of 4 bases from V and 9 bases from J, the junction contained 9 bases not matched to a gene. The CDR3 covers 14 residues. The DNA for the CDR3 is TGTGCCAGCAGTTCTCGCTGGGACAGGGAACGCTACACCTTC. Encoded protein: CASSSRWDRERYTF.

This clonotype was recorded many times. The chain couples TRBV9 to TRBJ1-1, with D perhaps TRBD1 (6 bases). Germline V lookup: CDR1 SGDLS, CDR2 YYNGEE. V was clipped by 6 bases and J by 2 bases, with 11 bases between them. The CDR3 loop spans 13 amino acids. CDR3 region: CASTTGTNTEAFF. The CDR3 bases are TGTGCCAGCACCACAGGGACCAACACTGAAGCTTTCTTT.

Concerning this clonotype itself: A clone one base away is much larger, so this may be a read error. CDR3 loop: CASSLQGSVGYNEQFF. Here the CDR3 DNA reads TGTGCCAGCAGCTTGCAGGGGAGTGTTGGTTACAATGAGCAGTTCTTC. The rearrangement links TRBV5-6 to TRBJ2-1; possibly TRBD1 for D (6 bases). The V end lost 1 base, the J end lost 4 bases, and 15 bases lay between the germline ends. Per the germline V gene, CDR1 is SGHDT and CDR2 is YYEEEE. This CDR3 has 16 amino acids. The whole variable domain, filled in from reference TRBV5-6 and TRBJ2-1, reads DAGVTQSPTHLIKTRGQQVTLRCSPKSGHDTVSWYQQALGQGPQFIFQYYEEEERQRGNFPDRFSGHQFPNYSSELNVNALLLGDSALYLCASSLQGSVGYNEQFFGPGTRLTVL.

The genes are TRBV6-9 and TRBJ1-5; a weak D match, TRBD1 (6 bases). The CDR3 sequence is 15 residues long. Trimming removed 3 bases at V and 2 bases at J, with 11 bases between. Germline CDR1 reads MNHGY; CDR2 reads SVAAGI. The CDR3 nucleotides are TGTGCCAGCAGTTACTCATCAGGGGGCAATCAGCCCCAGCATTTT. Translated: CASSYSSGGNQPQHF.

This clonotype is medium-sized (0.01 to 0.1%). The chain joins TRBV30 to TRBJ2-2; the D call may be TRBD1 or TRBD2 (5 bases each). Germline loops: CDR1 GTSNPN, CDR2 SVGIG (reference sequence). The CDR3 length is 13 residues. V gave up 5 bases and J gave up 4 bases, with 11 bases separating them. CDR3 sequence (DNA): TGTGCCTGGGATGGGACGGGCACCGGGGAGCTGTTTTTT. Its translation is CAWDGTGTGELFF.

The table lists this clonotype with many counts. The chain links TRBV12-3 or TRBV12-4 to TRBJ2-2; no definite D call. V was clipped by 3 bases and J by 4 bases, with 12 bases between them. The CDR3 extends over 15 amino acids. The CDR3 nucleotides read TGTGCCAGCAGTTTGCAGGTGCCCCTCACCGGGGAGCTGTTTTTT. It yields the protein CASSLQVPLTGELFF.